These 11 T cell receptor beta chains were all obtained from the same sample, sequenced in a study of cytomegalovirus exposure and HLA in healthy donors. The table came from immunoSEQ multiplex PCR; TCRdb's copy has only in-frame clones and leaves some out. The sample includes approximately 140,000 clones, roughly 90% of them seen just once. The material sequenced was PBMCs. The receptors originated from a man younger than 35 in good health and CMV-seronegative.

This chain links TRBV10-3 with TRBJ1-2, with D hard to call. The CDR3 is 13 residues long. V was trimmed by 3 bases and J by 0 bases, leaving 5 bases between them. CDR1 and CDR2 (germline): ENHRY, SYGVKD. The CDR3 sequence is CAISDTANYGYTF. In DNA, the CDR3 is TGTGCCATCAGTGACACAGCTAACTATGGCTACACCTTC.

The chain employs TRBV4-1 and TRBJ1-2; TRBD1 might be the D (6 bases). Per the germline V gene, CDR1 is MGHRA and CDR2 is YSYEKL. CDR3 length: 16 residues. The germline V and J ends were trimmed by 0 bases and 8 bases, with 19 bases remaining between them. The CDR3 here is CASSQEGAGDLRGYTF. The DNA for the CDR3 is TGCGCCAGCAGCCAAGAAGGAGCAGGGGATCTGCGGGGCTACACCTTC.

The chain carries TRBV4-1 and TRBJ2-3; 9 positions agree with TRBD2. Germline-derived CDR1 and CDR2 are MGHRA and YSYEKL. This CDR3 contains 16 residues. V was clipped by 1 base and J by 2 bases; unmatched bases: 4. This CDR3 is CASSQGAGGPTDTQYF. The CDR3 DNA follows: TGCGCCAGCAGCCAAGGAGCGGGGGGCCCCACAGATACGCAGTATTTT.

The V and J genes are TRBV11-2 and TRBJ2-1; 8 bases line up with TRBD2. Looked up from germline, CDR1 is SGHAT and CDR2 is FQNNGV. This CDR3 comprises 18 residues. After removal of 2 bases from V and 4 bases from J, the junction contained 13 bases not matched to a gene. The CDR3 loop reads CASSLLPSGRGVYNEQFF. DNA for the CDR3: TGTGCCAGCAGCTTACTCCCCAGCGGGAGAGGAGTGTACAATGAGCAGTTCTTC. Together with reference TRBV11-2 and TRBJ2-1, the CDR3 gives the full variable domain: EAGVAQSPRYKIIEKRQSVAFWCNPISGHATLYWYQQILGQGPKLLIQFQNNGVVDDSQLPKDRFSAERLKGVDSTLKIQPAKLEDSAVYLCASSLLPSGRGVYNEQFFGPGTRLTVL.

The V and J genes are TRBV10-3 and TRBJ1-1; D uncertain. This CDR3 contains 15 residues. Germline CDR1 ENHRY, CDR2 SYGVKD. Trimming pared 3 bases from V and 1 base from J, leaving 12 bases between. CDR3 DNA: TGTGCCATCAGTGACGTGCGGCAGAGGAACACTGAAGCTTTCTTT. Its protein product is CAISDVRQRNTEAFF.

V gene TRBV6-6 combines with J gene TRBJ2-7, with TRBD1 matching 11 bases. CDR1 and CDR2 (germline): MNHNY, SVGAGI (reference sequence). The CDR3 runs 15 residues. Unmatched junction bases numbered 6, after V lost 7 bases and J lost 1 base. The DNA for the CDR3 is TGTGCCAGCACCTTAGGACAGGGGGCATCCTACGAGCAGTACTTC. This gives the protein CASTLGQGASYEQYF.

J is TRBJ1-3 and V is TRBV5-1; no reliable D call. The CDR3 spans 16 residues. Trimming removed 1 base from V and 0 bases from J, with 11 bases in between. CDR1 and CDR2 (germline): SGHRS, YFSETQ. The CDR3 loop is CASSLNSILSGNTIYF. Here the CDR3 DNA reads TGCGCCAGCAGCTTGAACAGTATCCTCTCTGGAAACACCATATATTTT. Combining the CDR3 with reference TRBV5-1 and TRBJ1-3 gives the whole variable domain KAGVTQTPRYLIKTRGQQVTLSCSPISGHRSVSWYQQTPGQGLQFLFEYFSETQRNKGNFPGRFSGRQFSNSRSEMNVSTLELGDSALYLCASSLNSILSGNTIYFGEGSWLTVV.

The chain employs TRBV27 and TRBJ2-7, with a weak D call TRBD2 (6 bases). From germline, CDR1 is MNHEY and CDR2 SMNVEV (reference sequence). The germline V and J ends were trimmed by 3 bases and 2 bases, with 11 bases remaining between them. This CDR3 spans 14 amino acids. CDR3: CASSFMEGPYEQYF. The CDR3 region has the DNA TGTGCCAGCAGTTTTATGGAGGGTCCCTACGAGCAGTACTTC.

This chain joins TRBV30 and TRBJ2-7; possibly TRBD1 for D (5 bases). The CDR3 runs 11 residues. The V gene's germline CDR1 is GTSNPN and CDR2 SVGIG (reference sequence). Trimming left V 0 bases short and J 8 bases short, with 8 bases between. CDR3 nucleotide sequence: TGTGCCTGGAGTGTACAGGCGAAGCAGTACTTC. This codes for CAWSVQAKQYF.

Only a few counts were recorded for this clone. The rearrangement joins TRBV10-3 to TRBJ2-7; D may be TRBD2 (6 bases). Trimming took 0 bases from V and 6 from J, leaving 21 bases between them. The CDR3 is made up of 17 amino acids. The germline V gene has CDR1 ENHRY and CDR2 SYGVKD. The CDR3 region has the DNA TGTGCCATCAGTGAGTCGGGTATCGGGAGAGGGTCTGGCGAGCAGTACTTC. It encodes CAISESGIGRGSGEQYF.

The table lists this clone with a few counts. The chain joins TRBV5-1 to TRBJ2-7; D perhaps matches TRBD1 (7 bases). CDR1 SGHRS and CDR2 YFSETQ come from the germline V gene. V was clipped by 2 bases and J by 5 bases, with 14 bases between them. The CDR3 runs 14 residues. This chain's CDR3 is CASSFSSGGNEQYF. CDR3 nucleotides: TGCGCCAGCAGCTTCTCGTCAGGGGGGAACGAGCAGTACTTC. The variable domain in full, with the rest retrieved from reference TRBV5-1 and TRBJ2-7, is KAGVTQTPRYLIKTRGQQVTLSCSPISGHRSVSWYQQTPGQGLQFLFEYFSETQRNKGNFPGRFSGRQFSNSRSEMNVSTLELGDSALYLCASSFSSGGNEQYFGPGTRLTVT.